This T cell receptor beta chain was profiled in a study of CD8 T cells in ankylosing spondylitis. This clonotype was observed a few times. Its antigen remains unknown. A much larger clone differs from this one at a single base, so this may be a read error. Study-level findings and limits: The study identified a TCR beta motif of seven or eight highly homologous variants that appeared characteristic of ankylosing spondylitis blood. Disease-linked clones reportedly concentrated significantly in matched ankylosing spondylitis synovial fluid. The authors found the disease-linked clones to be CD8+ and relatively rare in peripheral blood.

Libraries for TCR beta were made by quantitative 5'-RACE with molecular barcodes. MiXCR, applied by TCRdb to the 5' RACE reads, yields one record per CDR3 protein. The profile covers under 250,000 distinct CDR3 sequences, with 6% to 8% appearing a single time and around 14% taken by the ten largest. The CDR3 is made up of 13 amino acids. V was shortened by 4 bases and J by 1 base, with 7 bases between the two germline ends. Per the germline V gene, CDR1 is SEHNR and CDR2 is FQNEAQ (reference sequence). This receptor was identified in a male donor with ankylosing spondylitis. Sequenced sample: blood, either unsorted or a sorted T cell fraction (not recorded which). V and J are TRBV7-9 and TRBJ1-1, with D possibly being TRBD1 (5 bases). CDR3 coding DNA: TGTGCCAGCAGCTCCGGGACGAACACTGAAGCTTTCTTT. It translates to CASSSGTNTEAFF.